This T cell receptor (beta chain) was retrieved from a study of blood T cells in healthy people across ages. This clonotype was found many times. Together with a sample-barcoded 5' primer, a J-beta primer mix was included in a second PCR lasting roughly 6 to 12 cycles. One entry per CDR3 protein results from TCRdb running MiXCR on the 5' RACE reads. The repertoire includes 800,000 to 950,000 distinct CDR3 sequences, roughly 35% of them detected once, and under 15% sits in the top ten. The sample taken for sequencing was blood. This sequence was found in a man aged 18 to 30 in good health.

Written as DNA, the CDR3 is TGTGCCAGCAGCTCAACCGGGACTAGTTACAATGAGCAGTTCTTC. Encoded protein: CASSSTGTSYNEQFF. The chain combines TRBV7-2 with TRBJ2-1; 8 nucleotides align to TRBD2. CDR1 and CDR2 from the germline V gene are SGHTA and FQGNSA. Trimming removed 4 bases from V and 4 bases from J; junction bases left unmatched: 6. CDR3 size: 15 residues.